Ten or more counts support the clone carrying this T cell receptor (beta chain). CDR1 is SQVTM and CDR2 is ANQGSEA in the germline V gene. This CDR3 has 13 amino acids. Trimming removed 6 bases at V and 4 bases at J, with 15 bases between. The data were taken from a study of spatial heterogeneity in lung cancer. Time point here: blood at routine non-recurrence follow-up after resection. In each case, whole RNA from tumor, nontumor lung or frozen PBMC was sequenced unsorted. TCRdb reprocessed the 5' RACE reads via MiXCR and lists one record per CDR3 protein. The sample has about 120,000 distinct CDR3 sequences, approximately 12% seen once.

This sequence was found in a male donor with early-stage non-small cell lung cancer. Material: PBMCs, obtained at follow-up. This sequence joins TRBV29-1 and TRBJ2-5; a weak D match, TRBD1 (5 bases). The CDR3 sequence: CSVTDSRRETQYF. The CDR3 bases are TGCAGCGTCACTGACAGCAGGAGAGAGACCCAGTACTTC.